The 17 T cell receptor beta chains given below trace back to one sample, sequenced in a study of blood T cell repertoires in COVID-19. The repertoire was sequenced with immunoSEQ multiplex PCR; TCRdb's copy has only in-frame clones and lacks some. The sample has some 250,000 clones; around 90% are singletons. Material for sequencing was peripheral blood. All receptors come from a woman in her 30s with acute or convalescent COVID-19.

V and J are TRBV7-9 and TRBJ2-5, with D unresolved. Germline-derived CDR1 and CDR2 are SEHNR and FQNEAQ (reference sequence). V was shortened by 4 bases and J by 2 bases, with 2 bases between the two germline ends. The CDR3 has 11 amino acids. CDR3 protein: CASSSQETQYF. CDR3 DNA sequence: TGTGCCAGCAGCTCTCAAGAGACCCAGTACTTC. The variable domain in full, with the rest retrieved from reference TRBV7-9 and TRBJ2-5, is DTGVSQNPRHKITKRGQNVTFRCDPISEHNRLYWYRQTLGQGPEFLTYFQNEAQLEKSRLLSDRFSAERPKGSFSTLEIQRTEQGDSAMYLCASSSQETQYFGPGTRLLVL.

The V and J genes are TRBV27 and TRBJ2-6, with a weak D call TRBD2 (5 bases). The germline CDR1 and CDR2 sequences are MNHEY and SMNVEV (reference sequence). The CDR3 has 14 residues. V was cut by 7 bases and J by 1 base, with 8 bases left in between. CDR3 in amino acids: CASKLASGANVLTF. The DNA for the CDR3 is TGTGCCAGCAAATTAGCGTCTGGGGCCAACGTCCTGACTTTC.

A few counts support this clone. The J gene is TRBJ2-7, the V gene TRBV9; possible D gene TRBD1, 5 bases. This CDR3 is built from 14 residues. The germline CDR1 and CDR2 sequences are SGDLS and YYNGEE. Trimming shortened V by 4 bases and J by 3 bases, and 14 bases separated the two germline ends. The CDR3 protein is CASSSGDRGYEQYF. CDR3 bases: TGTGCCAGCAGCTCAGGCGACAGAGGCTACGAGCAGTACTTC.

The CDR3 nucleotides are TGTGCCAGCAGTCGGCCCAGACTAGCGGGAGGGCCAAGCTTAACCTACAATGAGCAGTTCTTC. This codes for CASSRPRLAGGPSLTYNEQFF. This chain links TRBV6-6 with TRBJ2-1; 14 bases match TRBD2. Trimming cost V 5 bases and J 2 bases; bases outside gene matches: 17. Per germline, CDR1 MNHNY and CDR2 SVGAGI (reference sequence). CDR3 length: 21 amino acids.

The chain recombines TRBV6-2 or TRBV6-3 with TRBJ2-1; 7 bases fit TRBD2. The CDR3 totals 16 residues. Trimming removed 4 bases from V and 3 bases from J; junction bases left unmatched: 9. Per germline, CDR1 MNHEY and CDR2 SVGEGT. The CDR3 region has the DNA TGTGCCAGCAGTTCCCCCCTTCGGGGGGTCTACAATGAGCAGTTCTTC. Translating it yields CASSSPLRGVYNEQFF.

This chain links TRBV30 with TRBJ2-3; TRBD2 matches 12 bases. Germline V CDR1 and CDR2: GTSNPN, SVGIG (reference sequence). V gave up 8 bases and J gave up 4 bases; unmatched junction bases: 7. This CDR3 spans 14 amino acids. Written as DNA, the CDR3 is TGTGCCACCTCGACTAGCGGGAGACCAGATACGCAGTATTTT. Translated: CATSTSGRPDTQYF.

In DNA form, the CDR3 reads TGTGCCAGCAGCTTAGCAGCGGGAGTCCAAGAGACCCAGTACTTC. Amino acid sequence: CASSLAAGVQETQYF. This chain connects TRBV7-2 to TRBJ2-5; TRBD2 aligns across 8 bases. This CDR3 is built from 15 residues. J lost 1 base, V lost 0 bases, and 1 base had no gene match. Germline assignment: CDR1 SGHTA and CDR2 FQGNSA.

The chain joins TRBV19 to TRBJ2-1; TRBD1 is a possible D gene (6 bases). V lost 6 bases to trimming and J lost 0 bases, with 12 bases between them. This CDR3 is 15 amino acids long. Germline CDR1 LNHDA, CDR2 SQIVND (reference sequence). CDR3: CASSIQGSSYNEQFF. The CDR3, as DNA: TGTGCCAGTAGCATACAGGGAAGCTCCTACAATGAGCAGTTCTTC.

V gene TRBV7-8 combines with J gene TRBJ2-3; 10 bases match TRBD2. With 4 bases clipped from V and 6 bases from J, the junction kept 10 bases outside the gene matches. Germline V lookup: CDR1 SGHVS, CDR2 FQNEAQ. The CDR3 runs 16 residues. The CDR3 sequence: CASSWFRAGGFDTQYF. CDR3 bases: TGTGCCAGCAGCTGGTTCAGAGCGGGAGGGTTCGATACGCAGTATTTT.

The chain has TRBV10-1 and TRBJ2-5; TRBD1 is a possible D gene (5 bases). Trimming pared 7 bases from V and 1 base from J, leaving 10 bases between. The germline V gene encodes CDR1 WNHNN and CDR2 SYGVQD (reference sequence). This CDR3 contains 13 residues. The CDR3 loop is CASTLDIQETQYF. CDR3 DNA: TGCGCCAGCACCCTGGACATCCAAGAGACCCAGTACTTC.

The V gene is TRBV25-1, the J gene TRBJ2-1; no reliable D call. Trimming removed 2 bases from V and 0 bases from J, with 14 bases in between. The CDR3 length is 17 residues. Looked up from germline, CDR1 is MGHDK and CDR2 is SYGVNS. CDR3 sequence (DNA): TGTGCCAGCAGTGAACTCGCCGGGTCCCTCTCCTACAATGAGCAGTTCTTC. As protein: CASSELAGSLSYNEQFF.

The CDR3 here is CASSLAAGNRGGEQYF. The CDR3, as DNA: TGTGCCAGCAGCTTAGCGGCCGGGAACAGAGGTGGCGAGCAGTACTTC. The chain is built from TRBV7-9 and TRBJ2-7, with D possibly matching TRBD2 (5 bases). Trimming pared 0 bases from V and 6 bases from J, leaving 18 bases between. Per the germline V gene, CDR1 is SEHNR and CDR2 is FQNEAQ (reference sequence). This CDR3 comprises 16 residues.

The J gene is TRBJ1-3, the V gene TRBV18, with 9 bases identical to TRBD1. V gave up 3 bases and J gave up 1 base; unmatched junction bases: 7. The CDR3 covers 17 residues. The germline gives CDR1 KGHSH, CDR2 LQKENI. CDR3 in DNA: TGTGCCAGCTCACCGATCCGACAGGGGGAATCTGGAAACACCATATATTTT. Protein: CASSPIRQGESGNTIYF.

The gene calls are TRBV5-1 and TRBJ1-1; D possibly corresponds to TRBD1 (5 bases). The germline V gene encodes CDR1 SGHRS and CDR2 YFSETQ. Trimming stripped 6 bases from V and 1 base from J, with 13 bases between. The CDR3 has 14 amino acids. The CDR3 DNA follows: TGCGCCAGCATATCGGGCAGGGCGAACACTGAAGCTTTCTTT. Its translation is CASISGRANTEAFF.

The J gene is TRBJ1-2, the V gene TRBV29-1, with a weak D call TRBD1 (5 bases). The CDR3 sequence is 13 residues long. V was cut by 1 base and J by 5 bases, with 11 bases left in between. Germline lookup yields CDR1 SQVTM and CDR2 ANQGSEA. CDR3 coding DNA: TGCAGCGTTGAAGGGGGGAGGTATTATGGCTACACCTTC. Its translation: CSVEGGRYYGYTF.

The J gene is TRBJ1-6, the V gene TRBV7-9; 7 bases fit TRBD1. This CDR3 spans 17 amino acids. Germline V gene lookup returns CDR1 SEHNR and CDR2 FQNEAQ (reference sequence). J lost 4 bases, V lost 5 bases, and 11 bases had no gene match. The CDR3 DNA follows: TGTGCCAGCAGCCCCCGTACAGGGGATCCTTATAATTCACCCCTCCACTTT. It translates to CASSPRTGDPYNSPLHF.

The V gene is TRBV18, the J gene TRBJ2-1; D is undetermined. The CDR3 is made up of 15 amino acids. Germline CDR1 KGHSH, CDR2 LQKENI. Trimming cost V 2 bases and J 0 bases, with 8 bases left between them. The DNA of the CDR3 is TGTGCCAGCTCACCAACGTCCAGCTCCTACAATGAGCAGTTCTTC. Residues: CASSPTSSSYNEQFF.